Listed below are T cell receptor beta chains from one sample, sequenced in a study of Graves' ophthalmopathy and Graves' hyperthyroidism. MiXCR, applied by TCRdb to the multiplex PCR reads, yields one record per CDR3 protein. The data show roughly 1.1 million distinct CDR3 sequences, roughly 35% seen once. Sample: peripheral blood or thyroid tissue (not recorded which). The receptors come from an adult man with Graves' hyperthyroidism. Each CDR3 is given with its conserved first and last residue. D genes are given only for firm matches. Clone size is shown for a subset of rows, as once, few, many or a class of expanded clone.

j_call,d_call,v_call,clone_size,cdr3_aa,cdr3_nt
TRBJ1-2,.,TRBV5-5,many,CASSLRQENYGYTF,TGTGCCAGCAGCCTCCGACAGGAAAACTATGGCTACACCTTC
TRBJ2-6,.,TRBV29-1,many,CSVEGRVSGANVLTF,TGCAGCGTTGAAGGAAGAGTGAGTGGGGCCAACGTCCTGACTTTC
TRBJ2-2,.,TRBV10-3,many,CAITRAEGGELFF,TGTGCCATCACACGGGCTGAGGGCGGGGAGCTGTTTTTT
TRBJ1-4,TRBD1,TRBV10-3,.,CAISESGRTGEKLFF,TGTGCCATCAGTGAGTCTGGGAGGACAGGGGAAAAACTGTTTTTT
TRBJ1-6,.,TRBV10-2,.,CASRGPESYSPLHF,TGCGCCAGCAGGGGACCGGAGTCCTATTCACCCCTCCACTTT
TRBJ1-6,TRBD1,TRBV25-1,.,CASSVLQDRGYSPLHF,TGTGCCAGCAGTGTTTTACAGGACAGGGGTTATTCACCCCTCCACTTT
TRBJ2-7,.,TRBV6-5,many,CASRGDEPYEQYF,TGTGCCAGCAGGGGGGACGAACCCTACGAGCAGTACTTC
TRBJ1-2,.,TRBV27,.,CASHGTYGYTF,TGTGCCAGTCACGGGACATACGGCTACACCTTC
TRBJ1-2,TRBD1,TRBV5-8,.,CAGGTGGNYGYTF,TGTGCCGGCGGGACAGGAGGCAACTATGGCTACACCTTC
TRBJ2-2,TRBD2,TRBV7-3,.,CASSLKPGLAGGTGELFF,TGTGCCAGCAGCTTAAAACCGGGACTAGCGGGAGGTACCGGGGAGCTGTTTTTT
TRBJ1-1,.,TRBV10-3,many,CAISDRLEAFF,TGTGCCATCAGTGACAGACTTGAAGCTTTCTTT
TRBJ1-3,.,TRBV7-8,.,CASSLDGATYSGNTIYF,TGTGCCAGCAGCTTAGACGGGGCTACATACTCTGGAAACACCATATATTTT
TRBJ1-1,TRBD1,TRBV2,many,CASILGTVNTEAFF,TGTGCCAGCATATTAGGGACAGTGAACACTGAAGCTTTCTTT
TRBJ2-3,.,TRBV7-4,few,CASSVQPSTDTQYF,TGTGCCAGCAGCGTTCAACCAAGCACAGATACGCAGTATTTT
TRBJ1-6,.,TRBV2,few,CASIKLGGSSYNSPLHF,TGTGCCAGCATTAAATTAGGGGGAAGCTCCTATAATTCACCCCTCCACTTT
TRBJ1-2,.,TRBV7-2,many,CASSSPGGARSSYTF,TGTGCCAGCAGCTCCCCAGGAGGGGCGAGGTCTAGCTACACCTTC
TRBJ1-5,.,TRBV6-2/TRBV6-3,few,CASTMGYNQPQHF,TGTGCCAGCACCATGGGGTATAATCAGCCCCAGCATTTT
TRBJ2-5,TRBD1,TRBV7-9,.,CASSPRGTGTGEETQYF,TGTGCCAGCAGCCCCCGTGGGACAGGGACTGGGGAAGAGACCCAGTACTTC
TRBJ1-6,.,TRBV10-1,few,CASSEGQFNSPLHF,TGCGCCAGCAGTGAAGGACAGTTTAATTCACCCCTCCACTTT
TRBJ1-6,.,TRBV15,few,CATSRDKRDYNSPLHF,TGTGCCACCAGCAGAGATAAGAGGGATTATAATTCACCCCTCCACTTT
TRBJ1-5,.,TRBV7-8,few,CASSSSPSRISQGQPQHF,TGTGCCAGCAGCTCCTCCCCAAGCAGGATCTCCCAAGGCCAGCCCCAGCATTTT
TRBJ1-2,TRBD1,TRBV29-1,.,CSVAGTGSSGYTF,TGCAGCGTTGCCGGGACAGGGAGCTCTGGCTACACCTTC
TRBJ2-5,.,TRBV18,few,CASSLRSRGQETQYF,TGTGCCAGCTCACTTCGATCCAGGGGCCAAGAGACCCAGTACTTC
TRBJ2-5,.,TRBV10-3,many,CAISVGPEETQYF,TGTGCCATCAGTGTGGGCCCTGAGGAGACCCAGTACTTC
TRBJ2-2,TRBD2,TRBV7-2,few,CASSLAGLAVSTGELFF,TGTGCCAGCAGCTTAGCCGGACTAGCGGTATCCACCGGGGAGCTGTTTTTT
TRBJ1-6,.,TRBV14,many,CASSQDWGGGSPLHF,TGTGCCAGCAGCCAAGACTGGGGGGGCGGCTCACCCCTCCACTTT
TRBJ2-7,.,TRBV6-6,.,CASSSTTGEQYF,TGTGCCAGCAGTTCCACCACGGGTGAGCAGTACTTC
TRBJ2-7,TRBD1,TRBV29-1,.,CSDDWDRLSYEQYF,TGCAGCGATGATTGGGACAGGTTGTCCTACGAGCAGTACTTC